The entry below gives a single TCR beta chain sequence along with its context. The data are from a study of blood T cell repertoires in COVID-19. Study-wide context: There were acute and convalescent COVID-19 samples, and they came from the United States, Italy and Spain.

Germline CDR1 and CDR2: LNHDA and SQIVND (reference sequence). V dropped 4 bases and J dropped 1; count of bases not matched to a gene: 7. The CDR3 contains 17 residues. The method was immunoSEQ multiplex PCR; TCRdb's version includes in-frame clones alone and lacks a portion of them. This table holds 84,000 or so clones, 80% found once. The sequenced sample consisted of peripheral blood. The rearrangement uses TRBV19 and TRBJ2-6, with 7 bases that match TRBD2. The clonotype comes from a woman at least 80 years old with acute or convalescent COVID-19. CDR3 residues: CASSTSGRASGANVLTF. In DNA, the CDR3 is TGTGCCAGTAGTACTAGCGGCCGGGCGTCTGGGGCCAACGTCCTGACTTTC.